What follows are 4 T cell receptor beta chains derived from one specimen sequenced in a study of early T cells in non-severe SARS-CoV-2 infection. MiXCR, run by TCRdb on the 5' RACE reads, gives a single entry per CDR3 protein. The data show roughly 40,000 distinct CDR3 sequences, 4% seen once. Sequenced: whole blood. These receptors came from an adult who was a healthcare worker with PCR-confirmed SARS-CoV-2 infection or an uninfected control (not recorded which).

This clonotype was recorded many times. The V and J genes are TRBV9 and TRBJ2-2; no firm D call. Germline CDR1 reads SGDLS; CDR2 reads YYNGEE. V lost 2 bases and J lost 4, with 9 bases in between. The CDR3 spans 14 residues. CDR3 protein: CASSVKASTGELFF. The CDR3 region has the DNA TGTGCCAGCAGCGTTAAAGCGAGCACCGGGGAGCTGTTTTTT. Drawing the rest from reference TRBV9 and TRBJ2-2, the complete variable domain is DSGVTQTPKHLITATGQRVTLRCSPRSGDLSVYWYQQSLDQGLQFLIQYYNGEERAKGNILERFSAQQFPDLHSELNLSSLELGDSALYFCASSVKASTGELFFGEGSRLTVL.

The CDR3 nucleotides read TGTGCCAGCAGCTTGGGACAGATTCCAAACATTCAGTACTTC. It yields the protein CASSLGQIPNIQYF. The chain carries TRBV13 and TRBJ2-4, with 7 bases aligning to TRBD1. The CDR3 consists of 14 residues. The germline CDR1 and CDR2 sequences are PRHDT and FYEKMQ (reference sequence). With 3 bases clipped from V and 6 bases from J, the junction kept 5 bases outside the gene matches.

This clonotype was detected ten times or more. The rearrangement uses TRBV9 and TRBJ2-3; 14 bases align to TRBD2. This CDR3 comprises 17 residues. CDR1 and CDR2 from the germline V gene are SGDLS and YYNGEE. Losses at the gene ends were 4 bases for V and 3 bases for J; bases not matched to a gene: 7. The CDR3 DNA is TGTGCCAGCAGCCTGGGGACTAGCGGGAGATTGACAGATACGCAGTATTTT. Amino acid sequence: CASSLGTSGRLTDTQYF.

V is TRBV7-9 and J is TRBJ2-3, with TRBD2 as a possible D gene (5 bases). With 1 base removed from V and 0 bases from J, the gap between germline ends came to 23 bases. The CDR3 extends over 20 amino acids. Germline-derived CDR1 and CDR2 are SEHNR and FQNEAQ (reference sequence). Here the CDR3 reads CASSLVSYRGRAASTDTQYF. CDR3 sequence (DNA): TGTGCCAGCAGCTTAGTATCATACCGCGGCCGAGCGGCTAGCACAGATACGCAGTATTTT.